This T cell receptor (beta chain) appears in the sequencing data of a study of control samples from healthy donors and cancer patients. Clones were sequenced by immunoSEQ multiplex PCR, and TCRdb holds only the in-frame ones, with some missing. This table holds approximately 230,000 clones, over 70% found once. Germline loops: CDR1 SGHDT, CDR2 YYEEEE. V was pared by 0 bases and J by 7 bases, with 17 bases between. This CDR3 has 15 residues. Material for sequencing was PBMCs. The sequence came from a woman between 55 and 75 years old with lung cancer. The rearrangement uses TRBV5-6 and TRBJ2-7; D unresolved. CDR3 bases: TGTGCCAGCAGCTTGGCTGGGTCTGCCTACGAGGAGCAGTACTTC. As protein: CASSLAGSAYEEQYF. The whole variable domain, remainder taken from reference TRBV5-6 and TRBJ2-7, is DAGVTQSPTHLIKTRGQQVTLRCSPKSGHDTVSWYQQALGQGPQFIFQYYEEEERQRGNFPDRFSGHQFPNYSSELNVNALLLGDSALYLCASSLAGSAYEEQYFGPGTRLTVT.